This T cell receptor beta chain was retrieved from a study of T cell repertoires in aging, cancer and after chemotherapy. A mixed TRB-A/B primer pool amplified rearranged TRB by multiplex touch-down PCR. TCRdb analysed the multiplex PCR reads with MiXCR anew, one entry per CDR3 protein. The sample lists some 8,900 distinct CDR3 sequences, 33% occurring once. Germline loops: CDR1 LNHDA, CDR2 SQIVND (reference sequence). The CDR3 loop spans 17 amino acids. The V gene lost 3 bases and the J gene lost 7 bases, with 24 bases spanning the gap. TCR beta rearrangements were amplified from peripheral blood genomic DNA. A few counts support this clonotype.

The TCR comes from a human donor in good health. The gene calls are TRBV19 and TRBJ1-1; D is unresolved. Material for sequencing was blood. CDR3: CASSILGREGAEIEAFF. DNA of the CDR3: TGTGCCAGTAGTATCTTGGGTCGGGAGGGCGCTGAAATTGAAGCTTTCTTT.